The 2 T cell receptor beta chains below come from one sample, sequenced in a study of cytomegalovirus exposure and HLA in healthy donors. PCR involved 60 Vbeta and 13 Jbeta primers. Repertoires were generated with immunoSEQ multiplex PCR, while TCRdb's copy carries only in-frame clones and drops some. This sample has approximately 170,000 clones, with 80% to 90% found just once. The source material was PBMCs. Every receptor here comes from a male donor in good health and CMV-seronegative.

This sequence joins TRBV30 and TRBJ2-3; D perhaps matches TRBD2 (6 bases). Looked up from germline, CDR1 is GTSNPN and CDR2 is SVGIG (reference sequence). This CDR3 region has 15 residues. Trimming left V 0 bases short and J 5 bases short, with 15 bases between. The chain's CDR3 is CAWSVGGGRQDTQYF. The DNA for the CDR3 is TGTGCCTGGAGTGTCGGGGGTGGGAGGCAAGATACGCAGTATTTT.

The chain is built from TRBV5-1 and TRBJ2-5; 8 bases agree with TRBD2. The J segment lost 1 base and the V segment lost 3 bases, leaving 8 bases of the junction unmatched. Germline V gene data show CDR1 as SGHRS and CDR2 as YFSETQ. There are 16 residues in the CDR3. The chain's CDR3 is CASSSGGWGLQETQYF. In DNA, the CDR3 is TGCGCCAGCAGCTCGGGGGGGTGGGGGCTCCAAGAGACCCAGTACTTC.